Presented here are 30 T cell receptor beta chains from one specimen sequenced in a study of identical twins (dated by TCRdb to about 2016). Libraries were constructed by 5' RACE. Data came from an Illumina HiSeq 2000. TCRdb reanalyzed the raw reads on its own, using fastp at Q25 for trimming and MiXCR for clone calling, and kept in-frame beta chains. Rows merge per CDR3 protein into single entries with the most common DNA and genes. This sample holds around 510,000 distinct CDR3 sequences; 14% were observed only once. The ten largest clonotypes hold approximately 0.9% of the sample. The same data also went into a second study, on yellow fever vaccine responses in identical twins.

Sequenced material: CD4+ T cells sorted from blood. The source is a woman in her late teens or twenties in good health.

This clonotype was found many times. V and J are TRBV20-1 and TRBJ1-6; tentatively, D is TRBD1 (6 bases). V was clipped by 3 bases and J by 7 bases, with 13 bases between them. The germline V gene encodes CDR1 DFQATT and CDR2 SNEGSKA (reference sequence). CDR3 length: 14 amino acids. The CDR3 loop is CSASRDTGNSPLHF. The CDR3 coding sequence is TGCAGTGCTAGCAGGGACACAGGGAATTCACCCCTCCACTTT.

The CDR3 reads CASSPFLAGGGTGELFF. Written as DNA, the CDR3 is TGTGCCAGCAGCCCCTTCCTAGCGGGAGGTGGTACCGGGGAGCTGTTTTTT. The J gene is TRBJ2-2, the V gene TRBV4-2; 11 bases match TRBD2. Germline V gene lookup returns CDR1 LGHNA and CDR2 YNFKEQ. With 4 bases clipped from V and 5 bases from J, the junction kept 9 bases outside the gene matches. This CDR3 contains 17 residues.

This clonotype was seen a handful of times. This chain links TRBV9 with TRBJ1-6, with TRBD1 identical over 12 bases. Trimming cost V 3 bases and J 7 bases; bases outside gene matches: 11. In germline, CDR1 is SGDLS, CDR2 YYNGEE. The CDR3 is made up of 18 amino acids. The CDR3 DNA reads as TGTGCCAGCAGCGACCGGGACAGGGGGCTTATCGGCAATTCACCCCTCCACTTT. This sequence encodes CASSDRDRGLIGNSPLHF. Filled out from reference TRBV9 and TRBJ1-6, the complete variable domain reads DSGVTQTPKHLITATGQRVTLRCSPRSGDLSVYWYQQSLDQGLQFLIQYYNGEERAKGNILERFSAQQFPDLHSELNLSSLELGDSALYFCASSDRDRGLIGNSPLHFGNGTRLTVT.

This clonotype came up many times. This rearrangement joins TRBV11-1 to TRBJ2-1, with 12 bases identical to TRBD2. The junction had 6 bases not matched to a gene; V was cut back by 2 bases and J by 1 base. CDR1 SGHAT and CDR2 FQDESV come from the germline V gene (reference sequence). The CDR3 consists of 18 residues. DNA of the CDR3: TGTGCCAGCAGCTTATGGCTAGCGGGGGGGCCATCCTACAATGAGCAGTTCTTC. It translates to CASSLWLAGGPSYNEQFF.

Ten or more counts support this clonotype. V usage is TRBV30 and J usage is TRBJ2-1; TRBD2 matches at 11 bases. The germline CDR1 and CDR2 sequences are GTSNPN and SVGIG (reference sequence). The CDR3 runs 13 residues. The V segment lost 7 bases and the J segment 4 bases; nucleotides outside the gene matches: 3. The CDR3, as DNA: TGTGCCTTTAGACTAGCGGGGTACAATGAGCAGTTCTTC. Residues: CAFRLAGYNEQFF.

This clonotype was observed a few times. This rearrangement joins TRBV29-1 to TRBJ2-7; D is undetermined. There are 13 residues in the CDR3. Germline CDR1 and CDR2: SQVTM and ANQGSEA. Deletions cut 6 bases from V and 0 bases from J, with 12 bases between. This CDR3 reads CSVSTSASYEQYF. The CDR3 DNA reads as TGCAGCGTCAGTACGTCGGCCTCCTACGAGCAGTACTTC.

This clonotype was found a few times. CDR3 region: CASSLETATNTGELFF. The CDR3 DNA sequence: TGTGCCAGCAGTTTGGAGACAGCTACGAACACCGGGGAGCTGTTTTTT. V usage is TRBV12-3 or TRBV12-4 and J usage is TRBJ2-2; perhaps TRBD1 as D (5 bases). Trimming pared 3 bases from V and 0 bases from J, leaving 11 bases between. The CDR3 sequence is 16 residues long.

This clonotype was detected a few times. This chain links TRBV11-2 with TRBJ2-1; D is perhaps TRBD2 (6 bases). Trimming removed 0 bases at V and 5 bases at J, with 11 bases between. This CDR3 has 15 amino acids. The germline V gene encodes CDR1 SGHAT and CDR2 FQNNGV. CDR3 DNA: TGTGCCAGCAGCTTAGAAGCGGGTATGCACAATGAGCAGTTCTTC. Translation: CASSLEAGMHNEQFF.

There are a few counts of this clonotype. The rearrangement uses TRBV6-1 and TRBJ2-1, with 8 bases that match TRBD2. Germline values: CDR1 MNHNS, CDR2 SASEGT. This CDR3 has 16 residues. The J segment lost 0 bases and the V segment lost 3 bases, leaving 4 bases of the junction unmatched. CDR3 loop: CASSDLLADSYNEQFF. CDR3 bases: TGTGCCAGCAGTGACCTACTAGCGGACTCCTACAATGAGCAGTTCTTC.

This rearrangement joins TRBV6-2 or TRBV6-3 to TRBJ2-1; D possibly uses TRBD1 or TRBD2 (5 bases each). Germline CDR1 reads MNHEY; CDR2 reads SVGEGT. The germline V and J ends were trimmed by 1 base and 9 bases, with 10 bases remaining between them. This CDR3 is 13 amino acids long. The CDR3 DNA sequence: TGTGCCAGCAGTTACTTGAAGGGGAGTGAGCAGTTCTTC. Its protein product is CASSYLKGSEQFF.

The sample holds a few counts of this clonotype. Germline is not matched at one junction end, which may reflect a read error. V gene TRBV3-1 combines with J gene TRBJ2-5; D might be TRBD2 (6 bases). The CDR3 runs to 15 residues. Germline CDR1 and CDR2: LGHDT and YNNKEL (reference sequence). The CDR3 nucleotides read TGTGCCACCAGCCAAGTTACCGGGAGAGCGGAGACCCAGTACTTC. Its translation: CATSQVTGRAETQYF.

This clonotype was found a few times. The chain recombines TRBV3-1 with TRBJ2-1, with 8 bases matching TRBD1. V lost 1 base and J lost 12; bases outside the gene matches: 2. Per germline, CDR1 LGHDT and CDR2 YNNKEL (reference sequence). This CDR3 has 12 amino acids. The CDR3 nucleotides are TGTGCCAGCAGCCAAGGGACAGGGCGGCAGTTCTTC. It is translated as CASSQGTGRQFF.

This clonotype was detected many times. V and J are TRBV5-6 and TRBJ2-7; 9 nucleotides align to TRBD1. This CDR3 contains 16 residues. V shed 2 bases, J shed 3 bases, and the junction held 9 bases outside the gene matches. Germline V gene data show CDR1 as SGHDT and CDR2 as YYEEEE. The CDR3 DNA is TGTGCCAGCAGCTTTTTTACCGGACAGGGGTTCTACGAGCAGTACTTC. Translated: CASSFFTGQGFYEQYF.

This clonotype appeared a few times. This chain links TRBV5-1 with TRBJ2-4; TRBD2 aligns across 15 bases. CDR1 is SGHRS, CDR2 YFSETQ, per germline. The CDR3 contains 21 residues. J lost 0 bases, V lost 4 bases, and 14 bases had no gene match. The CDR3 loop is CASSAAFGLAGGPVAKNIQYF. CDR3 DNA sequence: TGCGCCAGCAGCGCGGCTTTTGGACTAGCGGGGGGGCCGGTAGCCAAAAACATTCAGTACTTC.

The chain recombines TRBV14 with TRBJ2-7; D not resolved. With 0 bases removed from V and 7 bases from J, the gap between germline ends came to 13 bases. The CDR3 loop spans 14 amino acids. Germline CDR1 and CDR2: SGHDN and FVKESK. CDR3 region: CASSQDLGPGEQYF. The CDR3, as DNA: TGTGCCAGCAGCCAAGATTTGGGTCCGGGTGAGCAGTACTTC.

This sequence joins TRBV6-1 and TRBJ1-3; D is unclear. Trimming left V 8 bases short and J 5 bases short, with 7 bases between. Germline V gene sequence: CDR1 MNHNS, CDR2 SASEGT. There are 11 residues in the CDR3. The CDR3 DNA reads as TGTGCCAGCGGCTGGAGAAACACCATATATTTT. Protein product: CASGWRNTIYF.

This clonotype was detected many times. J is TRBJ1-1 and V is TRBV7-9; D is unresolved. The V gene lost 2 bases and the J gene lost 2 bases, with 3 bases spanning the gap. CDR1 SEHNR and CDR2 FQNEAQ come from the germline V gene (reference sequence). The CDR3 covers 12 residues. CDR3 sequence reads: CASSLSNTEAFF. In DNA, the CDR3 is TGTGCCAGCAGCTTAAGTAACACTGAAGCTTTCTTT.

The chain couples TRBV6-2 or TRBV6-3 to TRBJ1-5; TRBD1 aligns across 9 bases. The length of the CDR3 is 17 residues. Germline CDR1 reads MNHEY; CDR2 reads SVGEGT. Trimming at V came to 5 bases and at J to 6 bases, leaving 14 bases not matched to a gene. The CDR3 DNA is TGTGCCAGCAGTCTACAGGGGGCCGGGATTAGTTTTCAGCCCCAGCATTTT. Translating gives CASSLQGAGISFQPQHF.

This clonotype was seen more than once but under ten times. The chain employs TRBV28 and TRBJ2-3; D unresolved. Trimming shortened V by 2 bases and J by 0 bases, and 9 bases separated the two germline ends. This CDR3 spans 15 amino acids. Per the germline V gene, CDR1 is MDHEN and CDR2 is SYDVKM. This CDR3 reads CASSLDARSTDTQYF. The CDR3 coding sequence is TGTGCCAGCAGTTTAGACGCCAGAAGCACAGATACGCAGTATTTT.

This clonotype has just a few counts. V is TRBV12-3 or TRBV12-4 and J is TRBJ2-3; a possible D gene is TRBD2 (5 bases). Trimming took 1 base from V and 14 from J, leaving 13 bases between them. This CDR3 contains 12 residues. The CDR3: CASSLELARLYF. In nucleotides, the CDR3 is TGTGCCAGCAGTTTAGAGCTAGCCCGGCTGTATTTT.

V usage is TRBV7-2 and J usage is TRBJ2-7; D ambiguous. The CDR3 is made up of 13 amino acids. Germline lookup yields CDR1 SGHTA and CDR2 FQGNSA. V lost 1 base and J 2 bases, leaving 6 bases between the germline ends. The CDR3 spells CASSLVVAYEQYF. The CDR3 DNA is TGTGCCAGCAGCTTAGTGGTCGCCTACGAGCAGTACTTC.

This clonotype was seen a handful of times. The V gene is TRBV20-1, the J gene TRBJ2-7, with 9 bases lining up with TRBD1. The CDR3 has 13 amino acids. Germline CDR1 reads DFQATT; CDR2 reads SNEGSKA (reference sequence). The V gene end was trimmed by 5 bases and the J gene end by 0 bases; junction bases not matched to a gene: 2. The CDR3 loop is CSAWGQGSYEQYF. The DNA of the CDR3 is TGCAGTGCTTGGGGACAGGGCTCCTACGAGCAGTACTTC.

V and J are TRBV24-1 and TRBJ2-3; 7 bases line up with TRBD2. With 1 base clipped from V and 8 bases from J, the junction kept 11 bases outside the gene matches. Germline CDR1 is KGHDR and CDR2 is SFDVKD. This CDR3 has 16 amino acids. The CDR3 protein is CATSDFRGVVTGTQYF. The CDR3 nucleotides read TGTGCCACCAGTGATTTTCGGGGGGTCGTTACCGGTACGCAGTATTTT.

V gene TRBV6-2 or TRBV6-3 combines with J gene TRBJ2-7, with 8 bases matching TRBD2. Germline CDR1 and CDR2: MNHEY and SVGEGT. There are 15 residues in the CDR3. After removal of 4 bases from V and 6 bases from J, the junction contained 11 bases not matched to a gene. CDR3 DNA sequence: TGTGCCAGCAGTTCTTGGACTAGCCGTAGGGGCGAGCAGTACTTC. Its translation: CASSSWTSRRGEQYF.

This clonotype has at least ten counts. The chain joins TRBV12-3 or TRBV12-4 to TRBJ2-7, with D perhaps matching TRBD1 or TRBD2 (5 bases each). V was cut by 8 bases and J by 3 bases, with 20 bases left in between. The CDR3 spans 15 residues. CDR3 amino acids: CASLRAGLRGYEQYF. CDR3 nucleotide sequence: TGTGCCAGCCTGCGGGCGGGCTTGAGGGGCTACGAGCAGTACTTC.

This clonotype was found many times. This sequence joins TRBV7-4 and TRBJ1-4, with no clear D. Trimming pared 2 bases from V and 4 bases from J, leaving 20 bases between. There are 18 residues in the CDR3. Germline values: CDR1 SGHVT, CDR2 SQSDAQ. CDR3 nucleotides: TGTGCCAGCAGCTTAAGATGCGGTGTGGCAGCCCGTAATGAAAAACTGTTTTTT. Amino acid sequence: CASSLRCGVAARNEKLFF.

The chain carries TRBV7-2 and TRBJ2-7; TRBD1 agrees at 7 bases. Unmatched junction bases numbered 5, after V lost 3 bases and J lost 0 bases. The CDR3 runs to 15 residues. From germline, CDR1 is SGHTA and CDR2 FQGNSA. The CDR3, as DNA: TGTGCCAGCAGCTTTCGTTCAGGGGGCTCCTACGAGCAGTACTTC. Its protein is CASSFRSGGSYEQYF.

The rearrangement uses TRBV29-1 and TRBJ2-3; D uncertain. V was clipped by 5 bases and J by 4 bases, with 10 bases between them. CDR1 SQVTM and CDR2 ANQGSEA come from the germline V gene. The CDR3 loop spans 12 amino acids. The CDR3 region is CSVRPRPDTQYF. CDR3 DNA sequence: TGCAGCGTTCGTCCCCGGCCAGATACGCAGTATTTT.

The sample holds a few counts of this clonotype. CDR3 in DNA: TGTGCCAGCAGTTTAGGGAAGGCTGAAGCTTTCTTT. Encoded protein: CASSLGKAEAFF. The genes are TRBV6-5 and TRBJ1-1, with no clear D. Germline assignment: CDR1 MNHEY and CDR2 SVGAGI. The CDR3 contains 12 residues. Trimming left V 4 bases short and J 6 bases short, with 9 bases between.

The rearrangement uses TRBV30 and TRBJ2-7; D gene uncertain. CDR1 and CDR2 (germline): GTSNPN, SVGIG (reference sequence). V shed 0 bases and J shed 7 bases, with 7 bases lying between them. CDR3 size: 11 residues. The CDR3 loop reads CAWSVAREQYF. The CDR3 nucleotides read TGTGCCTGGAGTGTAGCGCGGGAGCAGTACTTC.